The subject of this entry is one TCR beta chain. No antigen is known for it. The CDR3 runs 16 residues. V was clipped by 5 bases and J by 3 bases; unmatched bases: 8. Per the germline V gene, CDR1 is SGHAT and CDR2 is FQDESV (reference sequence). When less than 12 days of culture had elapsed, CD4+ T cells were isolated. Each participant was given two doses of one vaccine (BNT162b2 or mRNA-1273). The data stem from a study of vaccination effects on CD4 cells after COVID-19. Only in-frame clones appear in the TCRdb table, and some are missing; sequencing was by immunoSEQ multiplex PCR. Seen here are 40,000 to 50,000 clones, approximately 77% observed once, and the top ten hold less than 10%.

The J gene is TRBJ2-1, the V gene TRBV11-1; TRBD1 aligns across 9 bases. The sequencing here drew on CD4+ T cells from PBMCs cultured without peptide, taken after COVID-19 vaccination. The TCR was taken from a human donor who received a COVID-19 vaccine. In DNA form, the CDR3 reads TGTGCCAGCAGCCGCCAACCGGGACAGGGCTACAATGAGCAGTTCTTC. Its translation is CASSRQPGQGYNEQFF.